The 5 T cell receptor beta chains reported below all come from one sample, sequenced in a study of T cell changes during pregnancy in multiple sclerosis. The method was immunoSEQ multiplex PCR; TCRdb's version includes in-frame clones alone and lacks a portion of them. The sample gives 45,000 to 55,000 clones, around 90% of which show up once; 1.9% is in the top ten. The sample was peripheral blood, taken in the first trimester of pregnancy. The receptors originated from a female donor with multiple sclerosis, enrolled in a pregnancy study.

The chain recombines TRBV27 with TRBJ2-2; 10 bases fit TRBD2. With V trimmed by 3 bases and J by 3 bases, 13 bases remained unmatched. The CDR3 totals 19 residues. Germline-derived CDR1 and CDR2 are MNHEY and SMNVEV (reference sequence). The CDR3 spells CASSFGSGGAWWDTGELFF. The CDR3 DNA is TGTGCCAGCAGTTTCGGGAGCGGGGGGGCGTGGTGGGACACCGGGGAGCTGTTTTTT.

In its sample, this clone was seen once. The chain has TRBV5-4 and TRBJ1-2; D is perhaps TRBD1 (6 bases). The germline V gene has CDR1 SGHNT and CDR2 YYREEE (reference sequence). The V end was cut by 6 bases, the J end by 4 bases, with 19 bases between. The CDR3 extends over 15 amino acids. CDR3 in DNA: TGTGCCAGCACCCTTTCGGGGGGCGCCCCCTATGGCTACACCTTC. Amino acids: CASTLSGGAPYGYTF.

This clone appeared a few times. This chain links TRBV4-3 with TRBJ2-6; D is undetermined. The length of the CDR3 is 15 residues. The V end lost 1 base, the J end lost 2 bases, and 6 bases lay between the germline ends. Germline V gene data show CDR1 as LGHNA and CDR2 as YSLEER. In DNA form, the CDR3 reads TGCGCCAGCAGCCAAGTGCAGGCTGGGGCCAACGTCCTGACTTTC. Its protein is CASSQVQAGANVLTF.

This chain uses TRBV9 with TRBJ1-1; D is undetermined. V was cut by 6 bases and J by 9 bases, with 12 bases left in between. The CDR3 runs to 11 residues. The V gene's germline CDR1 is SGDLS and CDR2 YYNGEE. The CDR3 region is CASMRDNKAFF. CDR3 bases: TGTGCCAGCATGAGAGACAATAAAGCTTTCTTT.

The chain recombines TRBV4-2 with TRBJ1-3; D gene uncertain. V lost 0 bases to trimming and J lost 0 bases, with 9 bases between them. This CDR3 contains 16 residues. Per germline, CDR1 LGHNA and CDR2 YNFKEQ. The CDR3 here is CASSQDPVFSGNTIYF. The CDR3 DNA is TGTGCCAGCAGCCAAGATCCGGTTTTCTCTGGAAACACCATATATTTT.